Included here is one TCR beta chain sequence, with context. Its specificity is unknown. The data were taken from a study of T-cell memory formation after mild COVID-19. General observations from the study: Clones shrinking between day 15 and 85 showed a balanced CD4/CD8 split, and those that grew later tilted toward CD4+.

The CDR3 has 13 residues. Trimming took off 4 bases at V and 6 bases at J, with 13 bases between the two ends. Germline CDR1 and CDR2: WNHNN and SYGVQD (reference sequence). Using constant-segment primers, 5'RACE produced TCR alpha and TCR beta cDNA libraries carrying sample barcodes and UMIs. MiXCR was run by TCRdb on the 5' RACE reads, yielding one entry per CDR3 protein. The table records about 290,000 distinct CDR3 sequences, approximately 15% of them present only once. This clonotype originated in a man younger than 35 who had mild COVID-19 (a few samples of this study predate the infection). Cell type and time point are not known. This chain uses TRBV10-1 with TRBJ2-7; D is unresolved. The sample consisted of PBMCs or a T cell subset sorted from them (not recorded which). This CDR3 reads CASSGYAMGEQYF. CDR3 DNA sequence: TGCGCCAGCAGTGGCTACGCTATGGGCGAGCAGTACTTC.